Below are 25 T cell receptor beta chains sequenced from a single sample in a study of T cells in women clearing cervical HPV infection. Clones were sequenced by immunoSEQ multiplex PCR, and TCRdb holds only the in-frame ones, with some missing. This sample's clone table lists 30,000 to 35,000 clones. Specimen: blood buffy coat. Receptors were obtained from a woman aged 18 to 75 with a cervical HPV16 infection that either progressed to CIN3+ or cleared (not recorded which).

CDR3 bases read: TGTGCCAGTAGAGATGGACAGGGCGGCACAGATACG. Protein: CASRDGQGGTDT. The CDR3 as a whole reads CASRDGQGGTDTQYF. The rearrangement joins TRBV19 to TRBJ2-3, with 8 bases fitting TRBD1. The observed sequence ends 3 residues before the CDR3 terminus, with the missing tail filled in from the germline J gene. The CDR3 consists of 15 residues. CDR1 LNHDA and CDR2 SQIVND come from the germline V gene (reference sequence). The junction had 6 bases not matched to a gene; V was cut back by 6 bases and J by 1 base.

Partial CDR3 DNA: TGCAGTGCCTCCGTAGCGGGAGGGCCGAGGGAGACC. Translating it yields CSASVAGGPRET. The CDR3 reads in full as CSASVAGGPRETQYF. The chain carries TRBV20-1 and TRBJ2-5; 11 nucleotides line up with TRBD2. The CDR3 goes on 3 residues after the read ends, and that part is filled in from the germline J gene. With V trimmed by 6 bases and J by 5 bases, 11 bases remained unmatched. Germline V CDR1 and CDR2: DFQATT, SNEGSKA (reference sequence). The CDR3 has 15 amino acids.

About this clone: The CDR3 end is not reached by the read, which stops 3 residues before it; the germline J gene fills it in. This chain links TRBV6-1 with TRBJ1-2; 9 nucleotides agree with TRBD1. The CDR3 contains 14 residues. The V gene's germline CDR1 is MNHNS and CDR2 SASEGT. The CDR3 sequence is CASSGGQGKGDYTF. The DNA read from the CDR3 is TGTGCCAGCAGTGGCGGACAGGGGAAGGGCGAC.

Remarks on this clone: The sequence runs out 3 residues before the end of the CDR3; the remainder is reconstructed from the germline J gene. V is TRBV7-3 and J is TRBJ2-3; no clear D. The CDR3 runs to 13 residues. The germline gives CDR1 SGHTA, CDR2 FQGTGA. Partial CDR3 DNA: TGTGCCAGCAGCTTAGATAGACAAGAGACG. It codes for CASSLDRQET. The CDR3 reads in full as CASSLDRQETQYF.

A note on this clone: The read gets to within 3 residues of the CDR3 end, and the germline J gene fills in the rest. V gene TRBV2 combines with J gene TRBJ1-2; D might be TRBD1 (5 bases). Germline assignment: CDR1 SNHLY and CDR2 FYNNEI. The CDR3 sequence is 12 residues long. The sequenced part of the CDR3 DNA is TGTGCCAGCAGTGGGACGGACATTGAC. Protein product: CASSGTDID. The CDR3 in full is CASSGTDIDYTF.

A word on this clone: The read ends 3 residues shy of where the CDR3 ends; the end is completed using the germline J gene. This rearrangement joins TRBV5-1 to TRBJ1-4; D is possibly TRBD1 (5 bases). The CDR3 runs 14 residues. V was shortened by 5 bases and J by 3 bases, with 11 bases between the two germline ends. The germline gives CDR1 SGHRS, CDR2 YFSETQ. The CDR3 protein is CASRPGSPNEKLFF. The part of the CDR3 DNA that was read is TGCGCCAGCAGGCCAGGGTCCCCTAATGAAAAA.

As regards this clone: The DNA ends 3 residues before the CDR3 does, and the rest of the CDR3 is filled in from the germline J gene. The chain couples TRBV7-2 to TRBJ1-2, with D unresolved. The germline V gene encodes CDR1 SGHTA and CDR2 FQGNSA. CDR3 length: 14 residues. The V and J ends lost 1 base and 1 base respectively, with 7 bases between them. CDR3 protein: CASSLEAVNYGYTF. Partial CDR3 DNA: TGTGCCAGCAGCTTAGAGGCCGTTAACTATGGC.

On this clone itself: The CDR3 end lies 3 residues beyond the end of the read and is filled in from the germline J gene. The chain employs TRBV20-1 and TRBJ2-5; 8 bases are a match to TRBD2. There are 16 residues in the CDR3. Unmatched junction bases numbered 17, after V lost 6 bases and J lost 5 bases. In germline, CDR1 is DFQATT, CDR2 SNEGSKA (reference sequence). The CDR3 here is CSATFGSGVKEETQYF. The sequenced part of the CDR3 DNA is TGCAGTGCCACGTTTGGTAGCGGGGTTAAAGAGGAGACC.

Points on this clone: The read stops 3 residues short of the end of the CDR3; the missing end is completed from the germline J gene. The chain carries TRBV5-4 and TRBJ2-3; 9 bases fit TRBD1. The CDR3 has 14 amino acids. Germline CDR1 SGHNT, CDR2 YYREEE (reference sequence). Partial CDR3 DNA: TGTGCCAGCAGCCTACAGGGGGCGGAGGAGACG. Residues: CASSLQGAEET. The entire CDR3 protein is CASSLQGAEETQYF. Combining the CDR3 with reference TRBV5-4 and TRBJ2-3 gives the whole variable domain ETGVTQSPTHLIKTRGQQVTLRCSSQSGHNTVSWYQQALGQGPQFIFQYYREEENGRGNFPPRFSGLQFPNYSSELNVNALELDDSALYLCASSLQGAEETQYFGPGTRLTVL.

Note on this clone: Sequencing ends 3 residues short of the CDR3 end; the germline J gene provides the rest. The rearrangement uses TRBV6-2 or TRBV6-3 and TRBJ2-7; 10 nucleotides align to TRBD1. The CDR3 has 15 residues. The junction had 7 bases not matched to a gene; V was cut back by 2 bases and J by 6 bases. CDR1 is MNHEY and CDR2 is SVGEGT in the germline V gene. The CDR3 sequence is CASSYVGTGVVEQYF. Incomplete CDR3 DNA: TGTGCCAGCAGTTACGTTGGGACAGGGGTTGTCGAG.

The CDR3 region is CASRRQGSDYEQYF. CDR3 DNA, as far as it was read: TGTGCCAGCAGACGACAGGGGTCTGACTACGAG. J is TRBJ2-7 and V is TRBV28; 8 bases are a match to TRBD1. The read ends 3 residues early relative to the CDR3; the germline J gene fills the gap. CDR1 is MDHEN and CDR2 is SYDVKM in the germline V gene. The trim removed 6 bases at V and 3 bases at J, leaving 7 bases unmatched. The CDR3 is 14 residues long.

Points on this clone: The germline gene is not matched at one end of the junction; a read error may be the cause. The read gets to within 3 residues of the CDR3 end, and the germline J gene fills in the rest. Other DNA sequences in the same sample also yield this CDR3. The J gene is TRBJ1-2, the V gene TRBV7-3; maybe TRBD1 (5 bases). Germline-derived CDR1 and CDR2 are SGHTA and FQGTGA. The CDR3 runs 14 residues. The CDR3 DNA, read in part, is TGTGCCAGCAGCTTATCTGGGACTGGTTATGGA. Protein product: CASSLSGTGYG. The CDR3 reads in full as CASSLSGTGYGYTF.

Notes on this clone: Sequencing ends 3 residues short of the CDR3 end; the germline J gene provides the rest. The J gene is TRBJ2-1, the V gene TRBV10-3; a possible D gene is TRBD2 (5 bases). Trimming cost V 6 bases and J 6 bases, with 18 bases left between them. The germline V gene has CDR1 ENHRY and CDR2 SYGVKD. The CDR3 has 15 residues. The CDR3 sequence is CAIREWAGVINEQFF. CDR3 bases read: TGTGCCATCAGAGAATGGGCGGGTGTAATCAATGAG.

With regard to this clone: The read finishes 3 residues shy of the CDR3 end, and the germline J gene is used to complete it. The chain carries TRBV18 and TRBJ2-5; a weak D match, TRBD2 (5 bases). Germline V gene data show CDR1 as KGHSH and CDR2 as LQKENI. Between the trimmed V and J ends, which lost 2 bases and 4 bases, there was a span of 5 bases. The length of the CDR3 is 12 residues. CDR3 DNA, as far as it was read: TGTGCCAGCTCACCAGAGGGAGAGACC. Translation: CASSPEGET. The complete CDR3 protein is CASSPEGETQYF.

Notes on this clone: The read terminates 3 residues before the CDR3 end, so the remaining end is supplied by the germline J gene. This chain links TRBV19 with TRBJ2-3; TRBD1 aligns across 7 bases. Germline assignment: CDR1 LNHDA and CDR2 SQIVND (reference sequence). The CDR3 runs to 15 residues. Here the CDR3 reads CASSPRRGSNQPQYF. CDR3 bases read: TGTGCCAGTAGTCCCCGCAGGGGGAGCAATCAGCCG.

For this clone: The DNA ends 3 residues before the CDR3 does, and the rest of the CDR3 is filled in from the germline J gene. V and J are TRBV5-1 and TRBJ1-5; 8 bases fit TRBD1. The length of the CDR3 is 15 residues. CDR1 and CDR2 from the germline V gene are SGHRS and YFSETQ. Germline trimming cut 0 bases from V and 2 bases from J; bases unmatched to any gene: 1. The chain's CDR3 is CASSLEGQGNQPQHF. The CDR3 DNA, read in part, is TGCGCCAGCAGCTTGGAGGGACAGGGCAATCAGCCC.

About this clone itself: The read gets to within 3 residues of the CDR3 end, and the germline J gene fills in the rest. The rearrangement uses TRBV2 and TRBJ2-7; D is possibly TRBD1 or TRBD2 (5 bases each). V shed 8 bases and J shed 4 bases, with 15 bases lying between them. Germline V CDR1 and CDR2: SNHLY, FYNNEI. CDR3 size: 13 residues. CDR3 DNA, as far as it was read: TGTGCCAGCTCCCAGGGAGTCATGTACGAG. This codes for CASSQGVMYE. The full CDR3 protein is CASSQGVMYEQYF.

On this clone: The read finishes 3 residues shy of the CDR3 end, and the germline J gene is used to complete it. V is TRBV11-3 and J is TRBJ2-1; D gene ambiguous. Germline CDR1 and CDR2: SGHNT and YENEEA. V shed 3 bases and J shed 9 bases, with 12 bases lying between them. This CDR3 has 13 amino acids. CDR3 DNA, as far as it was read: TGTGCCAGCAGCTTCGCGCTAGATTCTGAG. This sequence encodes CASSFALDSE. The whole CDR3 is CASSFALDSEQFF.

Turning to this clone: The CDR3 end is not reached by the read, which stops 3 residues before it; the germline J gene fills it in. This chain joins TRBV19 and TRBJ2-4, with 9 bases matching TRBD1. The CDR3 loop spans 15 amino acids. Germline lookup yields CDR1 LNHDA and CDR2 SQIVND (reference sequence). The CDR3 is CASSRTGASNQPQYF. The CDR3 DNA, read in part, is TGTGCCAGTAGTCGGACAGGGGCTAGCAATCAGCCT. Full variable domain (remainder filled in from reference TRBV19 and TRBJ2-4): DGGITQSPKYLFRKEGQNVTLSCEQNLNHDAMYWYRQDPGQGLRLIYYSQIVNDFQKGDIAEGYSVSREKKESFPLTVTSAQKNPTAFYLCASSRTGASNQPQYFGAGTRLSVL.

CDR3 DNA, as far as it was read: TGTGCCAGTAGAACCTTAGCGGGTGCAAGCTCCTACAATGAC. It yields the protein CASRTLAGASSYND. Given in full, the CDR3 is CASRTLAGASSYNDYTF. This rearrangement joins TRBV19 to TRBJ1-2; D ambiguous. The CDR3 goes on 3 residues after the read ends, and that part is filled in from the germline J gene. The V gene's germline CDR1 is LNHDA and CDR2 SQIVND (reference sequence). The CDR3 consists of 17 residues.

The CDR3 loop reads CSGTLQGHEAFF. The DNA read from the CDR3 is TGCAGCGGTACCTTACAGGGCCATGAA. This chain joins TRBV29-1 and TRBJ1-1; D possibly corresponds to TRBD1 (6 bases). The read finishes 3 residues shy of the CDR3 end, and the germline J gene is used to complete it. The CDR3 loop spans 12 amino acids. From germline, CDR1 is SQVTM and CDR2 ANQGSEA. Trimming took 7 bases from V and 7 from J, leaving 16 bases between them.

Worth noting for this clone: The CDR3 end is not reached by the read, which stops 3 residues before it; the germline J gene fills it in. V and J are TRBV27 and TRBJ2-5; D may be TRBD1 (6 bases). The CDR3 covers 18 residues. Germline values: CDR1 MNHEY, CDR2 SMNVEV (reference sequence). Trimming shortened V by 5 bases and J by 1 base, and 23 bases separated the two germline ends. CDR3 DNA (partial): TGTGCCAGCAGTGCGACCGCCGGACAGCTCATACTCCAAGAGACC. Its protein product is CASSATAGQLILQET. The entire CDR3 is CASSATAGQLILQETQYF.

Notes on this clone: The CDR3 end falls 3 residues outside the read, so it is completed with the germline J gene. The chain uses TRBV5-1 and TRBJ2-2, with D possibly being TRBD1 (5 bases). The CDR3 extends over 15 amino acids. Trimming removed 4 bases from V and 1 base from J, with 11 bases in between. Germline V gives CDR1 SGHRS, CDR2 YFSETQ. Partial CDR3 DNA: TGCGCCAGCAGCAGATTACAGGAGAACACCGGGGAG. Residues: CASSRLQENTGE. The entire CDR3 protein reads CASSRLQENTGELFF. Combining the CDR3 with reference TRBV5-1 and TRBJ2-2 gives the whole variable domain KAGVTQTPRYLIKTRGQQVTLSCSPISGHRSVSWYQQTPGQGLQFLFEYFSETQRNKGNFPGRFSGRQFSNSRSEMNVSTLELGDSALYLCASSRLQENTGELFFGEGSRLTVL.

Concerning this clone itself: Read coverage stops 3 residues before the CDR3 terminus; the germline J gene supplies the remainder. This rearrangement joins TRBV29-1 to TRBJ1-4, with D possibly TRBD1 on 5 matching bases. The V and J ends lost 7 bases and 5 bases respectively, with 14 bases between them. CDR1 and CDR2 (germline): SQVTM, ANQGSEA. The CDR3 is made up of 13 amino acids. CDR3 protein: CSASSTVNEKLFF. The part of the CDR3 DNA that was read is TGCAGCGCCTCCTCGACAGTGAATGAAAAA.

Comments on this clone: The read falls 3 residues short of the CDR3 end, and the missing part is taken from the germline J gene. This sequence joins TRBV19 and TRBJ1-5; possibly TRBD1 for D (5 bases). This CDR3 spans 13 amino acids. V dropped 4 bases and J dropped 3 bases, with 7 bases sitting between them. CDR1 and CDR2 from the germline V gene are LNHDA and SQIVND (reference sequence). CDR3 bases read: TGTGCCAGTAGTAAGACAGTCAATCAGCCC. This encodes CASSKTVNQP. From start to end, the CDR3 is CASSKTVNQPQHF.